One sample yielded the 29 T cell receptor beta chains listed below, sequenced in a study of shared clonotypes between healthy human individuals. Assay used: immunoSEQ multiplex PCR; TCRdb lists only in-frame clones, some missing. The table shows about 730,000 clones, with around 70% occurring only once. The sample taken for sequencing was memory CD4+ T cells sorted from blood. The subset is: CD45RA-negative fraction. The receptors shown here come from a woman in her 30s in good health.

The rearrangement links TRBV11-2 to TRBJ2-7; 10 bases match TRBD2. The V and J ends lost 6 bases and 1 base, in that order; junction bases with no gene match: 6. The CDR3 extends over 15 amino acids. Germline V gene sequence: CDR1 SGHAT, CDR2 FQNNGV. CDR3 region: CASSSLAGASYEQYF. In nucleotides, the CDR3 is TGTGCCAGCAGTTCTCTAGCGGGAGCGTCCTACGAGCAGTACTTC.

The rearrangement uses TRBV15 and TRBJ2-7, with 10 positions matching TRBD2. The CDR3 runs 17 residues. Unmatched junction bases numbered 11, after V lost 3 bases and J lost 3 bases. Per the germline V gene, CDR1 is LNHNV and CDR2 is YYDKDF (reference sequence). The CDR3: CATSSSSGSTPFYEQYF. The CDR3 nucleotides read TGTGCCACCAGCAGCTCTAGCGGGAGTACTCCTTTCTACGAGCAGTACTTC.

This clone came up once. V and J are TRBV5-1 and TRBJ2-7; 10 bases match TRBD2. V shed 7 bases, J shed 5 bases, and the junction held 6 bases outside the gene matches. CDR1 is SGHRS, CDR2 YFSETQ, per germline. The CDR3 length is 13 residues. CDR3 sequence (DNA): TGCGCCAGCCGATCCGGGACTAGCGACGAGCAGTACTTC. It translates to CASRSGTSDEQYF.

The CDR3 DNA follows: TGTGCCAGCAGTTACTCGCCTAGCAGCACCTACGAGCAGTACTTC. Its translation is CASSYSPSSTYEQYF. V usage is TRBV6-5 and J usage is TRBJ2-7; maybe TRBD2 (5 bases). There are 15 residues in the CDR3. From germline, CDR1 is MNHEY and CDR2 SVGAGI. V lost 0 bases to trimming and J lost 2 bases, with 11 bases between them.

This clone occurred many times. The J gene is TRBJ1-1, the V gene TRBV2; 7 bases align to TRBD1. Trimming removed 6 bases from V and 1 base from J; junction bases left unmatched: 8. The CDR3 covers 15 residues. Germline CDR1 and CDR2: SNHLY and FYNNEI. CDR3 DNA sequence: TGTGCCAGCAGCGGACAGGCAAGGGCGAACACTGAAGCTTTCTTT. Its protein is CASSGQARANTEAFF.

CDR3 in amino acids: CSVDVTSGTDTQYF. Written as DNA, the CDR3 is TGCAGCGTTGATGTTACTAGCGGCACAGATACGCAGTATTTT. This chain connects TRBV29-1 to TRBJ2-3; 7 bases align to TRBD2. J gave up 1 base and V 3 bases, and 4 bases lay outside the gene matches. The germline gives CDR1 SQVTM, CDR2 ANQGSEA. The CDR3 spans 14 residues.

The V gene is TRBV11-2, the J gene TRBJ2-5; tentative D call: TRBD2 (5 bases). The CDR3 spans 15 residues. Trimming took 1 base from V and 9 from J, leaving 18 bases between them. Germline-derived CDR1 and CDR2 are SGHAT and FQNNGV. This CDR3 is CASSLGRGSAAAQYF. The CDR3 bases are TGTGCCAGCAGCTTAGGGCGCGGCAGCGCAGCGGCCCAGTACTTC.

This clone showed up many times. J is TRBJ2-3 and V is TRBV7-3, with D maybe TRBD2 (5 bases). Per the germline V gene, CDR1 is SGHTA and CDR2 is FQGTGA. The CDR3 covers 14 residues. Trimming cost V 2 bases and J 6 bases, with 12 bases left between them. CDR3 sequence: CASSLLGSVDTQYF. CDR3 sequence (DNA): TGTGCCAGCAGCTTACTGGGTAGCGTGGATACGCAGTATTTT.

This chain links TRBV4-1 with TRBJ1-5; D remains ambiguous. Germline-derived CDR1 and CDR2 are MGHRA and YSYEKL. The CDR3 has 16 amino acids. Trimming cost V 5 bases and J 0 bases, with 14 bases left between them. CDR3 nucleotides: TGCGCCAGCAGCGCTCGGGATGATTATAGCAATCAGCCCCAGCATTTT. It is translated as CASSARDDYSNQPQHF.

The chain links TRBV30 to TRBJ2-2, with 10 bases lining up with TRBD2. Germline CDR1 reads GTSNPN; CDR2 reads SVGIG (reference sequence). J lost 4 bases, V lost 5 bases, and 10 bases had no gene match. This CDR3 contains 16 residues. For the CDR3, the DNA is TGTGCCTGGTTGCTTTCTAGCGGGAGAGGCACCGGGGAGCTGTTTTTT. Its protein product is CAWLLSSGRGTGELFF.

The gene calls are TRBV18 and TRBJ1-1; 7 bases are shared with TRBD1. This CDR3 region has 16 residues. Germline loops: CDR1 KGHSH, CDR2 LQKENI. V was pared by 6 bases and J by 5 bases, with 15 bases of the junction left unmatched. The CDR3 DNA follows: TGTGCCAGCTCCGAAAAAGGGACAGCAGACGGAACTGAAGCTTTCTTT. Translated: CASSEKGTADGTEAFF.

The chain employs TRBV6-1 and TRBJ2-4; D is undetermined. The V end was cut by 6 bases, the J end by 0 bases, with 12 bases between. The germline V gene has CDR1 MNHNS and CDR2 SASEGT. This CDR3 spans 15 amino acids. The CDR3 loop reads CASRDDGVAKNIQYF. CDR3 DNA sequence: TGTGCCAGCAGAGACGATGGGGTAGCCAAAAACATTCAGTACTTC.

The chain has TRBV7-9 and TRBJ2-1, with D possibly matching TRBD2 (6 bases). The CDR3 is made up of 18 amino acids. Germline CDR1 reads SEHNR; CDR2 reads FQNEAQ (reference sequence). V lost 8 bases and J 1 base, leaving 24 bases between the germline ends. The CDR3 region is CASRPSGETRASYNEQFF. CDR3 nucleotide sequence: TGTGCCAGCCGCCCCTCAGGAGAGACTAGGGCGTCCTACAATGAGCAGTTCTTC.

This clone was seen only a few times. This chain links TRBV30 with TRBJ1-6, with 10 bases matching TRBD1. In germline, CDR1 is GTSNPN, CDR2 SVGIG (reference sequence). The CDR3 has 14 residues. V shed 2 bases and J 10 bases; nucleotides not matched to a gene: 5. The CDR3 protein is CAWSRGQGRSPLHF. The DNA of the CDR3 is TGTGCCTGGAGTAGGGGACAGGGGAGATCACCCCTCCACTTT.

This chain uses TRBV28 with TRBJ1-5; 7 bases align to TRBD1. The CDR3 is 17 residues long. Germline values: CDR1 MDHEN, CDR2 SYDVKM. The ends lost 4 bases at V and 2 bases at J; junction bases unmatched: 11. The CDR3 region is CASSSPTGSEGNQPQHF. CDR3 DNA: TGTGCCAGCAGTTCTCCGACAGGGAGCGAGGGCAATCAGCCCCAGCATTTT.

The gene calls are TRBV27 and TRBJ2-7, with D tentatively TRBD1 or TRBD2 (5 bases each). The V end was cut by 5 bases, the J end by 1 base, with 12 bases between. The CDR3 is 14 amino acids. Germline V lookup: CDR1 MNHEY, CDR2 SMNVEV (reference sequence). The CDR3 bases are TGTGCCAGCAGTCCCAGGGACGCATCCTACGAGCAGTACTTC. Translated, it gives CASSPRDASYEQYF.

Here the CDR3 reads CASRATGYGTIYF. The CDR3, as DNA: TGTGCCAGCAGGGCCACAGGGTATGGCACCATATATTTT. This chain joins TRBV6-5 and TRBJ1-3, with D possibly TRBD1 on 6 matching bases. The CDR3 length is 13 residues. Germline assignment: CDR1 MNHEY and CDR2 SVGAGI. The V gene lost 6 bases and the J gene lost 9 bases, with 15 bases spanning the gap.

The V gene is TRBV2, the J gene TRBJ1-6; the match to TRBD1 covers 9 bases. Per germline, CDR1 SNHLY and CDR2 FYNNEI. The V and J ends lost 1 base and 10 bases, in that order; junction bases with no gene match: 5. CDR3 length: 15 amino acids. The CDR3 loop is CASSEEGQGQSPLHF. CDR3 nucleotides: TGTGCCAGCAGTGAAGAGGGACAGGGTCAATCACCCCTCCACTTT. Full variable domain (remainder filled in from reference TRBV2 and TRBJ1-6): EPEVTQTPSHQVTQMGQEVILRCVPISNHLYFYWYRQILGQKVEFLVSFYNNEISEKSEIFDDQFSVERPDGSNFTLKIRSTKLEDSAMYFCASSEEGQGQSPLHFGNGTRLTVT.

The chain carries TRBV5-1 and TRBJ2-1; D is possibly TRBD2 (5 bases). Germline CDR1 is SGHRS and CDR2 is YFSETQ. V was clipped by 7 bases and J by 7 bases, with 15 bases between them. The CDR3 is made up of 13 amino acids. The CDR3 sequence: CASVGLTGNEQFF. DNA for the CDR3: TGCGCCAGCGTCGGTTTGACGGGGAATGAGCAGTTCTTC.

Concerning this clone: This sample includes further DNA sequences coding for the same CDR3. The chain has TRBV5-6 and TRBJ1-5; D is possibly TRBD1 (5 bases). The CDR3 length is 15 residues. Trimming pared 2 bases from V and 2 bases from J, leaving 11 bases between. Germline V gene lookup returns CDR1 SGHDT and CDR2 YYEEEE. The CDR3 spells CASSLGAGGNQPQHF. CDR3 sequence (DNA): TGTGCCAGCAGCTTAGGGGCGGGCGGCAATCAGCCCCAGCATTTT.

This chain connects TRBV7-9 to TRBJ2-6; D gene ambiguous. Between the trimmed V and J ends, which lost 6 bases and 0 bases, there was a span of 9 bases. Per the germline V gene, CDR1 is SEHNR and CDR2 is FQNEAQ (reference sequence). The CDR3 totals 15 residues. CDR3 in amino acids: CASRPQSSGANVLTF. Here the CDR3 DNA reads TGTGCCAGCAGACCTCAGAGCTCTGGGGCCAACGTCCTGACTTTC.

As to this clone: The sample contains more than one DNA sequence encoding this CDR3. The chain uses TRBV7-9 and TRBJ2-3; 8 bases match TRBD2. Germline CDR1 and CDR2: SEHNR and FQNEAQ (reference sequence). J was trimmed by 2 bases and V by 3 bases; bases with no gene match: 7. The CDR3 is 16 amino acids. The CDR3 sequence is CASSFPGGSATDTQYF. The CDR3 DNA reads TGTGCCAGCAGCTTCCCGGGGGGGTCAGCCACAGATACGCAGTATTTT. The full variable domain, its missing parts supplied by reference TRBV7-9 and TRBJ2-3, is DTGVSQNPRHKITKRGQNVTFRCDPISEHNRLYWYRQTLGQGPEFLTYFQNEAQLEKSRLLSDRFSAERPKGSFSTLEIQRTEQGDSAMYLCASSFPGGSATDTQYFGPGTRLTVL.

V and J are TRBV6-1 and TRBJ2-7, with D possibly being TRBD1 or TRBD2 (5 bases each). Between the trimmed V and J ends, which lost 4 bases and 1 base, there was a span of 11 bases. Looked up from germline, CDR1 is MNHNS and CDR2 is SASEGT. This CDR3 comprises 14 residues. CDR3 amino acids: CASSVRGVSYEQYF. The DNA for the CDR3 is TGTGCCAGCAGTGTTCGAGGGGTTTCCTACGAGCAGTACTTC.

The chain carries TRBV27 and TRBJ2-1; D gene unclear. Trimming removed 6 bases from V and 4 bases from J, with 19 bases in between. Germline assignment: CDR1 MNHEY and CDR2 SMNVEV (reference sequence). CDR3 length: 16 amino acids. The CDR3 DNA sequence: TGTGCCAGCAGCCCAGGACCCTCATGGGATTACAATGAGCAGTTCTTC. This codes for CASSPGPSWDYNEQFF.

The gene calls are TRBV29-1 and TRBJ1-5, with 8 bases fitting TRBD1. Germline trimming cut 6 bases from V and 4 bases from J; bases unmatched to any gene: 11. The CDR3 totals 15 residues. The germline V gene encodes CDR1 SQVTM and CDR2 ANQGSEA. CDR3 coding DNA: TGCAGCGTCGCTGATAGAGGGACAGGAAATCAGCCCCAGCATTTT. Protein sequence: CSVADRGTGNQPQHF.

CDR3: CASSPTTGASTDTQYF. CDR3 sequence (DNA): TGTGCCAGCAGCCCCACGACAGGGGCTAGCACAGATACGCAGTATTTT. J is TRBJ2-3 and V is TRBV11-2; 8 nucleotides match TRBD1. This CDR3 region has 16 residues. The junction had 7 bases not matched to a gene; V was cut back by 5 bases and J by 0 bases. Germline V gene lookup returns CDR1 SGHAT and CDR2 FQNNGV.

This clone was seen once. The chain is built from TRBV7-8 and TRBJ2-1; 8 bases fit TRBD2. Germline trimming cut 2 bases from V and 2 bases from J; bases unmatched to any gene: 8. The CDR3 extends over 17 amino acids. CDR1 and CDR2 from the germline V gene are SGHVS and FQNEAQ. The CDR3: CASSLISGRATYNEQFF. The DNA for the CDR3 is TGTGCCAGCAGCTTAATTTCCGGGAGGGCGACCTACAATGAGCAGTTCTTC.

V is TRBV27 and J is TRBJ2-1; 7 nucleotides agree with TRBD2. CDR1 is MNHEY, CDR2 SMNVEV, per germline (reference sequence). The CDR3 is 13 residues long. V gave up 9 bases and J gave up 10 bases; unmatched junction bases: 12. Here the CDR3 reads CASGGGRPPEQFF. In DNA form, the CDR3 reads TGTGCCAGTGGGGGGGGGAGGCCCCCGGAGCAGTTCTTC.

The chain carries TRBV15 and TRBJ1-1; D gene unclear. V lost 0 bases and J lost 1, with 3 bases in between. Germline values: CDR1 LNHNV, CDR2 YYDKDF (reference sequence). The CDR3 has 13 residues. The CDR3 coding sequence is TGTGCCACCAGCAGAGAGCCGAACACTGAAGCTTTCTTT. Translation: CATSREPNTEAFF.